One sample yielded the 8 T cell receptor beta chains listed below, sequenced in a study of cytomegalovirus exposure and HLA in healthy donors. Both 60 Vbeta primers and 13 Jbeta primers went into the PCR. The repertoire was sequenced with immunoSEQ multiplex PCR; TCRdb's copy has only in-frame clones and lacks some. The data show about 200,000 clones, 65% to 85% seen once. Specimen: PBMCs. These receptor sequences come from a man aged 50 to 59 in good health and CMV-seronegative.

V usage is TRBV27 and J usage is TRBJ2-7; D is uncertain. Trimming took off 11 bases at V and 0 bases at J, with 11 bases between the two ends. The CDR3 contains 12 residues. Germline V CDR1 and CDR2: MNHEY, SMNVEV (reference sequence). The CDR3 DNA reads TGTGCCGCCTCCGCGAACTCCTACGAGCAGTACTTC. Protein product: CAASANSYEQYF.

The V call is TRBV27, the J call TRBJ1-4; D unclear. The CDR3 has 16 amino acids. CDR1 and CDR2 from the germline V gene are MNHEY and SMNVEV (reference sequence). Trimming pared 3 bases from V and 0 bases from J, leaving 11 bases between. CDR3 region: CASSFTGTATNEKLFF. In DNA form, the CDR3 reads TGTGCCAGCAGTTTCACGGGAACTGCAACTAATGAAAAACTGTTTTTT.

The CDR3 nucleotides read TGTGCCAGCAGCGCGCGAACACCCTTGAGGTCTAGCGATCGAGGAGGGGAACAAGAGACCCAGTACTTC. It is translated as CASSARTPLRSSDRGGEQETQYF. V and J are TRBV9 and TRBJ2-5; possible D gene TRBD2, 6 bases. V was pared by 3 bases and J by 2 bases, with 38 bases between. This CDR3 spans 23 amino acids. The germline gives CDR1 SGDLS, CDR2 YYNGEE.

J is TRBJ2-1 and V is TRBV6-1; weak D call: TRBD2 (5 bases). CDR1 is MNHNS, CDR2 SASEGT, per germline. Between the trimmed V and J ends, which lost 0 bases and 4 bases, there was a span of 13 bases. This CDR3 is 16 amino acids long. The CDR3 sequence is CASSEAGVASYNEQFF. The CDR3, as DNA: TGTGCCAGCAGTGAAGCTGGAGTAGCGTCATACAATGAGCAGTTCTTC.

The chain is built from TRBV10-3 and TRBJ1-1, with TRBD1 matching over 8 bases. This CDR3 comprises 14 residues. Per the germline V gene, CDR1 is ENHRY and CDR2 is SYGVKD. V lost 8 bases, J lost 4 bases, and 9 bases stayed unmatched. The CDR3 loop reads CAIGENRGVTEAFF. CDR3 DNA sequence: TGTGCCATCGGCGAGAACAGGGGGGTCACTGAAGCTTTCTTT.

The chain combines TRBV28 with TRBJ2-1; a possible D gene is TRBD2 (5 bases). CDR3 length equals 13 residues. Germline V gives CDR1 MDHEN, CDR2 SYDVKM. V gave up 5 bases and J gave up 8 bases, with 13 bases separating them. The CDR3 DNA follows: TGTGCCAGCAGTCCCGGGGTAGTCCATGAGCAGTTCTTC. It yields the protein CASSPGVVHEQFF. The full variable domain, its missing parts supplied by reference TRBV28 and TRBJ2-1, is DVKVTQSSRYLVKRTGEKVFLECVQDMDHENMFWYRQDPGLGLRLIYFSYDVKMKEKGDIPEGYSVSREKKERFSLILESASTNQTSMYLCASSPGVVHEQFFGPGTRLTVL.

This chain connects TRBV11-3 to TRBJ2-1; a weak D match, TRBD2 (6 bases). CDR1 SGHNT and CDR2 YENEEA come from the germline V gene. The V end was cut by 0 bases, the J end by 7 bases, with 13 bases between. CDR3 size: 15 residues. The CDR3, as DNA: TGTGCCAGCAGCTTAGAGTCCCGGGAGCATAATGAGCAGTTCTTC. Its protein product is CASSLESREHNEQFF.

V gene TRBV9 combines with J gene TRBJ1-1; TRBD1 is a possible D gene (5 bases). In germline, CDR1 is SGDLS, CDR2 YYNGEE. V was trimmed by 0 bases and J by 5 bases, leaving 8 bases between them. CDR3 length: 13 residues. In DNA, the CDR3 is TGTGCCAGCAGCGTAGAGCGGGGGACTGAAGCTTTCTTT. It specifies CASSVERGTEAFF.